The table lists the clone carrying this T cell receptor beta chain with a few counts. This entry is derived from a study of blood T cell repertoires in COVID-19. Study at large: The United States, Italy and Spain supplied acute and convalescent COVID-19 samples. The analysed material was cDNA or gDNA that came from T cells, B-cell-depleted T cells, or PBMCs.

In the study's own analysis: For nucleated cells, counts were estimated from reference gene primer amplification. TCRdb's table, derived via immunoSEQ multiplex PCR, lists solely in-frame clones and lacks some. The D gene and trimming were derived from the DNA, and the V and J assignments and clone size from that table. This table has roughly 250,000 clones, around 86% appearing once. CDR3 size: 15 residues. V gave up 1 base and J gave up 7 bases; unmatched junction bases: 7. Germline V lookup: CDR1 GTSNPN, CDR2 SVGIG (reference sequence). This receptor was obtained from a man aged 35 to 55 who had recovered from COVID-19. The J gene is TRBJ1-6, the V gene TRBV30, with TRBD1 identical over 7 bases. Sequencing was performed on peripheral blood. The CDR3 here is CAWSEAGTVNSPLHF. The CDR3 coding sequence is TGTGCCTGGAGTGAGGCCGGGACAGTCAATTCACCCCTCCACTTT.